The present TCR beta chain was sequenced within a study of T cell responses to AZD1222 COVID-19 vaccine. General observations from the study: Just a handful of people given AZD1222 tested seropositive at baseline. Reports indicate that nearly half of spike-specific TCRs are directed at unmutated variant regions. Clonal diversity was possibly underestimated, and white British individuals and females predominated among donors. Spike-specific TCR breadth and depth both grew after two AZD1222 doses.

The assay was immunoSEQ multiplex PCR, and TCRdb's table has in-frame clones only and misses some. The data show 98,000 or so clones, over 80% seen once. This clone was seen only once. The antigen is not known. This receptor was taken from an adult in good health. The sequencing here drew on peripheral blood, taken on day 0 of AZD1222 vaccination.

The CDR3 nucleotides read TGCGCCAGCAGCCAAGATTGGAGGAGCACTGAAGCTTTCTTT. Translating it yields CASSQDWRSTEAFF. The chain couples TRBV4-3 to TRBJ1-1, with D unclear. The V end lost 0 bases, the J end lost 4 bases, and 9 bases lay between the germline ends. The germline V gene encodes CDR1 LGHNA and CDR2 YSLEER. The CDR3 sequence is 14 residues long.